A selection of T cell receptor beta chains follows, all from one sample in a study of blood T cell repertoires in COVID-19. Some clones are missing from TCRdb's copy, which holds only in-frame ones; the method was immunoSEQ multiplex PCR. The data show about 210,000 clones, with 84% seen just once and about 8% held by the top ten. The material sequenced was peripheral blood. The receptors shown here come from a woman between 50 and 59 years old with active or convalescent COVID-19. The CDR3 runs from the conserved cysteine through the conserved F or W. A D gene is named only where the DNA matches it firmly. For some rows the clone size is stated as once, few or many, or as a class when expanded; others skip it.

>TRBJ2-1|TRBV28|TRBD2|-
CASSFGRWRDNEQFF
TGTGCCAGCAGTTTCGGGAGGTGGCGGGACAATGAGCAGTTCTTC
>TRBJ1-1|TRBV27|-|-
CARSPDRQRAFF
TGTGCCCGCAGCCCCGACCGACAGAGGGCTTTCTTT
>TRBJ2-7|TRBV6-4|TRBD2|-
CASSDRLAGDYEQYF
TGTGCCAGCAGTGACCGACTAGCGGGGGACTACGAGCAGTACTTC
>TRBJ1-2|TRBV10-2|-|-
CASMGGAGYGYTF
TGCGCCAGCATGGGAGGGGCAGGCTATGGCTACACCTTC
>TRBJ1-4|TRBV4-1|-|-
CASSQDPGDYATNEKLFF
TGCGCCAGCAGCCAAGATCCGGGAGACTATGCAACTAATGAAAAACTGTTTTTT
>TRBJ1-5|TRBV9|-|-
CASSVGLAQPQHF
TGTGCCAGCAGCGTAGGGTTGGCTCAGCCCCAGCATTTT
>TRBJ1-2|TRBV7-9|TRBD1|-
CASSSSSGGAWKGYTF
TGTGCCAGCAGCTCGTCATCAGGGGGCGCATGGAAAGGCTACACCTTC
>TRBJ1-3|TRBV13|TRBD1|-
CASSLRTGGGNTIYF
TGTGCCAGCAGCTTACGGACAGGGGGTGGAAACACCATATATTTT
>TRBJ1-2|TRBV3-1/TRBV3-2|TRBD1|-
CASSLRQGGYTF
TGTGCCAGCAGCCTCAGACAGGGTGGCTACACCTTC
>TRBJ1-4|TRBV5-1|TRBD1|-
CASSLLTGGDEKLFF
TGCGCCAGCAGCTTGTTAACAGGGGGGGATGAAAAACTGTTTTTT
>TRBJ2-3|TRBV5-1|-|-
CASRLHVGTDTQYF
TGCGCCAGCAGACTTCACGTGGGCACAGATACGCAGTATTTT
>TRBJ2-3|TRBV9|-|-
CASSVAGSGEDTQYF
TGTGCCAGCAGCGTAGCCGGGAGTGGGGAGGATACGCAGTATTTT
>TRBJ2-1|TRBV5-1|TRBD1|-
CASSPRDSSYNEQFF
TGCGCCAGCAGCCCCCGGGACAGCTCCTACAATGAGCAGTTCTTC
>TRBJ1-1|TRBV6-5|-|-
CASSLGKGEAFF
TGTGCCAGCAGCCTCGGGAAGGGTGAAGCTTTCTTT
>TRBJ2-5|TRBV19|TRBD2|few
CASSPRGGRFASETQYF
TGTGCCAGTAGTCCCCGGGGAGGGAGGTTCGCTTCGGAGACCCAGTACTTC
>TRBJ1-2|TRBV6-4|-|-
CASSSGFDSYGYTF
TGTGCCAGCAGCTCAGGGTTTGATTCCTATGGCTACACCTTC
>TRBJ1-1|TRBV11-2|TRBD1|-
CASSPETGRWTEAFF
TGTGCCAGCAGCCCGGAGACAGGGAGGTGGACTGAAGCTTTCTTT
>TRBJ2-2|TRBV12-3/TRBV12-4|-|many
CASSFYPGELFF
TGTGCCAGCAGTTTCTACCCCGGGGAGCTGTTTTTT
>TRBJ1-5|TRBV2|-|-
CASSVDSSNQPQHF
TGTGCCAGCAGTGTAGACAGTAGCAATCAGCCCCAGCATTTT
>TRBJ1-2|TRBV5-1|-|-
CASSSGVEYGYTF
TGCGCCAGCAGCTCAGGTGTAGAGTATGGCTACACCTTC
>TRBJ2-2|TRBV5-1|-|once
CASSLDGVVTGELFF
TGCGCCAGCAGCTTGGACGGGGTAGTGACCGGGGAGCTGTTTTTT
>TRBJ1-1|TRBV2|-|-
CASSVSIQGMNTEAFF
TGTGCCAGCAGTGTATCCATACAGGGAATGAACACTGAAGCTTTCTTT
>TRBJ2-1|TRBV7-2|TRBD2|-
CASSLHAGGVYNEQFF
TGTGCCAGCAGCTTACACGCGGGAGGGGTTTACAATGAGCAGTTCTTC
>TRBJ2-1|TRBV28|TRBD2|-
CASSPPSGNYNEQFF
TGTGCCAGCAGTCCACCTAGCGGGAACTACAATGAGCAGTTCTTC
>TRBJ1-2|TRBV29-1|TRBD1|-
CSGRTGYGYTF
TGCAGCGGTAGGACAGGGTATGGCTACACCTTC
>TRBJ1-5|TRBV6-1|-|-
CASSEVETGGHQPQHF
TGTGCCAGCAGTGAAGTTGAGACTGGGGGCCATCAGCCCCAGCATTTT
>TRBJ1-2|TRBV5-1|-|-
CASIRAPNYGYTF
TGCGCCAGCATCAGGGCTCCGAACTATGGCTACACCTTC
>TRBJ2-3|TRBV14|-|-
CASSPRLADTQYF
TGTGCCAGCAGTCCTAGACTAGCAGATACGCAGTATTTT
>TRBJ1-4|TRBV7-2|TRBD1|-
CASSPGTAYEKLFF
TGTGCCAGCAGCCCCGGGACAGCGTATGAAAAACTGTTTTTT
>TRBJ1-5|TRBV27|-|-
CASSISGRGRSNQPQHF
TGTGCCAGCAGTATTTCAGGGAGGGGCCGTAGCAATCAGCCCCAGCATTTT
>TRBJ1-5|TRBV3-1/TRBV3-2|-|few
CASSQEYSNQPQHF
TGTGCCAGCAGCCAAGAGTATAGCAATCAGCCCCAGCATTTT
>TRBJ1-1|TRBV2|-|-
CASSVPGGLEAFF
TGTGCCAGCAGTGTTCCCGGCGGCCTGGAAGCTTTCTTT
>TRBJ2-1|TRBV7-8|-|-
CASSLGRYNEQFF
TGTGCCAGCAGCTTAGGTCGGTACAATGAGCAGTTCTTC
>TRBJ2-2|TRBV10-2|TRBD2|-
CASGLAGHQGGELFF
TGCGCCAGCGGACTAGCGGGCCACCAGGGCGGGGAGCTGTTTTTT
>TRBJ1-2|TRBV5-1|-|-
CASSYPGNGYTF
TGCGCCAGCAGCTACCCAGGGAACGGCTACACCTTC
>TRBJ1-2|TRBV7-9|-|-
CASPGDANYGYTF
TGTGCCAGCCCGGGGGACGCTAACTATGGCTACACCTTC
>TRBJ1-2|TRBV18|TRBD1|-
CASSDGTGANYGYTF
TGTGCCAGCTCGGACGGGACAGGGGCTAACTATGGCTACACCTTC
>TRBJ1-5|TRBV28|-|-
CASSPPYQPQHF
TGTGCCAGCAGTCCCCCGTATCAGCCCCAGCATTTT
>TRBJ2-1|TRBV6-5|TRBD2|-
CASTGTSGSYNEQFF
TGTGCCAGCACAGGGACTAGCGGGAGCTACAATGAGCAGTTCTTC
>TRBJ2-1|TRBV5-1|-|-
CASSLGSNNEQFF
TGCGCCAGCAGCTTGGGTAGCAACAATGAGCAGTTCTTC
>TRBJ1-1|TRBV28|-|once
CASSGDWTEAFF
TGTGCCAGCAGTGGTGACTGGACTGAAGCTTTCTTT
>TRBJ2-3|TRBV5-1|-|-
CASSLGTSPSTDTQYF
TGCGCCAGCAGCTTGGGAACTTCTCCTAGCACAGATACGCAGTATTTT
>TRBJ2-5|TRBV5-5|-|-
CASSLDPGRWRETQYF
TGTGCCAGCAGCTTGGATCCAGGGAGGTGGAGAGAGACCCAGTACTTC
>TRBJ2-2|TRBV9|-|-
CASSAGSSGTGELFF
TGTGCCAGCAGCGCCGGGAGTTCGGGAACCGGGGAGCTGTTTTTT
>TRBJ1-2|TRBV10-3|-|-
CAIRATDKAYYGYTF
TGTGCCATCAGAGCCACCGACAAAGCCTACTATGGCTACACCTTC
>TRBJ1-2|TRBV6-5|TRBD1|-
CASRLLRTGSGYTF
TGTGCCAGCAGGCTACTACGGACAGGGTCAGGCTACACCTTC
>TRBJ1-2|TRBV13|-|-
CASSLERGANYGYTF
TGTGCCAGCAGCTTAGAACGGGGGGCGAACTATGGCTACACCTTC
>TRBJ2-7|TRBV7-9|-|-
CASSLGQFYEQYF
TGTGCCAGCAGCTTAGGACAGTTCTACGAGCAGTACTTC
>TRBJ1-6|TRBV6-5|-|-
CASQSRGIGNSPLHF
TGTGCCAGCCAGAGTCGGGGGATTGGAAATTCACCCCTCCACTTT
>TRBJ2-5|TRBV24-1|TRBD1|-
CATSGQGRETQYF
TGTGCCACCAGTGGACAGGGCCGGGAGACCCAGTACTTC
>TRBJ2-5|TRBV9|-|-
CASSVGRLQETQYF
TGTGCCAGCAGCGTAGGGAGACTGCAAGAGACCCAGTACTTC
>TRBJ1-5|TRBV6-5|-|-
CASSPLGGLQPQHF
TGTGCCAGCAGCCCCCTCGGGGGGCTTCAGCCCCAGCATTTT
>TRBJ2-6|TRBV6-6|-|-
CASSPQGTGANVLTF
TGTGCCAGCAGCCCACAGGGAACTGGGGCCAACGTCCTGACTTTC
>TRBJ2-7|TRBV5-1|TRBD2|once
CASSLEASGTLGQYF
TGCGCCAGCAGCTTAGAGGCTAGCGGGACCCTCGGGCAGTACTTC
>TRBJ1-1|TRBV3-1/TRBV3-2|-|-
CASSQLDREAFF
TGTGCCAGCAGCCAACTCGACAGAGAAGCTTTCTTT